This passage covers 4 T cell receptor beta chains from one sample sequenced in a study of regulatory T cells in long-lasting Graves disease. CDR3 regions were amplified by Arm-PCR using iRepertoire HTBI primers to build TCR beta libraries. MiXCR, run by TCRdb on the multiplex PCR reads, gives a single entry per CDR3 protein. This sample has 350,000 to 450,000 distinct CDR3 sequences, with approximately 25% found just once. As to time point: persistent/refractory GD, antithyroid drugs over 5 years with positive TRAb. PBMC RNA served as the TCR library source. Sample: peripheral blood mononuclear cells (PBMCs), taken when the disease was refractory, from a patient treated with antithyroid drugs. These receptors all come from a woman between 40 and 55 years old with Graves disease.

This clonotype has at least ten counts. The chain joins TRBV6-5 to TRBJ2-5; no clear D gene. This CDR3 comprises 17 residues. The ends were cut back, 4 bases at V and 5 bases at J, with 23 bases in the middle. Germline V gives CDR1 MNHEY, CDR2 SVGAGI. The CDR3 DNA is TGTGCCAGCAGTTCGAGCCGGGCGGAAGGGCCCGGGGAGACCCAGTACTTC. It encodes CASSSSRAEGPGETQYF.

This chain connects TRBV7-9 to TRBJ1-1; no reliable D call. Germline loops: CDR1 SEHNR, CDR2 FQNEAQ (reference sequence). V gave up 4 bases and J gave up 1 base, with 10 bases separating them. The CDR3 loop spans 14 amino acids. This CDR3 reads CASSSAAGNTEAFF. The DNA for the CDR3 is TGTGCCAGCAGCTCAGCGGCAGGGAACACTGAAGCTTTCTTT.

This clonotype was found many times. CDR3 sequence: CATSDQARGGDTQYF. In DNA, the CDR3 is TGTGCCACCAGTGATCAAGCTCGGGGTGGAGATACGCAGTATTTT. This chain joins TRBV24-1 and TRBJ2-3; maybe TRBD2 (5 bases). Germline CDR1 reads KGHDR; CDR2 reads SFDVKD. Trimming took 3 bases from V and 5 from J, leaving 14 bases between them. CDR3 length: 15 amino acids.

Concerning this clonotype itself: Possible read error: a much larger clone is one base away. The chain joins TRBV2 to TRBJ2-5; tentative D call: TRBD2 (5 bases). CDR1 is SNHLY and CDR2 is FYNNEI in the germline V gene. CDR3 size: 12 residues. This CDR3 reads CAGSELSYGLYF. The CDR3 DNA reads TGTGCCGGCAGTGAGCTATCGTATGGACTTTACTTC.